This TCR beta chain was profiled in a study of long-term antiretroviral therapy in people with HIV. Sequencing relied on immunoSEQ assay v3.0, run at survey level. Sequenced by immunoSEQ multiplex PCR; TCRdb stores in-frame clones only, minus some. The sample contains about 20,000 clones, 80% to 90% of which appear only once. Germline V lookup: CDR1 LNHDA, CDR2 SQIVND (reference sequence). With 10 bases clipped from V and 6 bases from J, the junction kept 11 bases outside the gene matches. The CDR3 covers 14 residues. Source: unsorted PBMCs, taken 4.2 years after starting antiretroviral therapy. The V gene is TRBV19, the J gene TRBJ1-5, with TRBD1 matching 8 bases. This receptor was obtained from a man over 45 with HIV. The CDR3 reads CATSGGAQSQPQHF. As DNA, the CDR3 is TGTGCCACCTCAGGGGGCGCGCAATCTCAGCCCCAGCATTTT.